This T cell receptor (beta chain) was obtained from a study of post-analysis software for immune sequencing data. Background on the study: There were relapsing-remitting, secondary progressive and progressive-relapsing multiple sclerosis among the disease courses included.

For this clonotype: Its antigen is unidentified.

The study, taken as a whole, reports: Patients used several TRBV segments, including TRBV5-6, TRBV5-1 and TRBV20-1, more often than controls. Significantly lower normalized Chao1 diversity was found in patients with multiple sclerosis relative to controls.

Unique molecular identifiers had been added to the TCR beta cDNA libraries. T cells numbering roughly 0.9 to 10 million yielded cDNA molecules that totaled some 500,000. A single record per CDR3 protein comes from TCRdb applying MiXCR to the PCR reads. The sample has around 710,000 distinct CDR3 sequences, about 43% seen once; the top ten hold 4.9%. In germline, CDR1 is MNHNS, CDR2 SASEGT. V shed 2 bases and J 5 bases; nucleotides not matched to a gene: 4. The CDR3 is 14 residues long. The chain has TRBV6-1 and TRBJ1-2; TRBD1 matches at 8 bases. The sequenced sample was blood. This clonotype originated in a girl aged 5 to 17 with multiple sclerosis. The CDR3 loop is CASSEPGGAYGYTF. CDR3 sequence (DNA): TGTGCCAGCAGTGAACCAGGGGGCGCTTATGGCTACACCTTC.